Each of the 26 T cell receptor beta chains below was sequenced from the same sample in a study of regulatory T cells in long-lasting Graves disease. Stated time point: newly diagnosed GD, antithyroid drugs for less than 3 months. From RNA extracted from PBMCs, the TCR library was made. For TCR beta, libraries came from iRepertoire HTBI primers and Arm-PCR of CDR3 regions. A single record per CDR3 protein comes from TCRdb applying MiXCR to the multiplex PCR reads. The top ten clones hold 35% to 45% of a sample with about 320,000 distinct CDR3 sequences, 15% to 20% of them seen once. The specimen was peripheral blood mononuclear cells (PBMCs), collected at new diagnosis, from a patient treated with antithyroid drugs. These TCRs come from a female donor with Graves disease.

This clonotype was seen ten or more times. The V gene is TRBV5-1, the J gene TRBJ1-4; D is uncertain. Germline V gene lookup returns CDR1 SGHRS and CDR2 YFSETQ. The length of the CDR3 is 15 residues. The ends were cut back, 4 bases at V and 5 bases at J, with 15 bases in the middle. The CDR3 reads CASSPMEGENEKLFF. CDR3 nucleotides: TGCGCCAGCAGCCCGATGGAGGGTGAGAATGAAAAACTGTTTTTT.

This clonotype was seen repeatedly, ten times or more. This chain links TRBV27 with TRBJ1-1, with 8 bases matching TRBD1. CDR1 MNHEY and CDR2 SMNVEV come from the germline V gene (reference sequence). V shed 5 bases and J 1 base; nucleotides not matched to a gene: 3. The CDR3 extends over 14 amino acids. The DNA of the CDR3 is TGTGCCAGCAGTGACAGGGGCGGGAACACTGAAGCTTTCTTT. It yields the protein CASSDRGGNTEAFF.

This clonotype has at least ten counts. The V call is TRBV3-1, the J call TRBJ1-1; D perhaps matches TRBD1 (5 bases). Germline V gene lookup returns CDR1 LGHDT and CDR2 YNNKEL (reference sequence). V lost 10 bases to trimming and J lost 4 bases, with 16 bases between them. The CDR3 runs 13 residues. CDR3: CATLRRGGTEAFF. CDR3 nucleotide sequence: TGTGCCACCCTACGTCGTGGGGGCACTGAAGCTTTCTTT. The whole variable domain, filled in from reference TRBV3-1 and TRBJ1-1, reads DTAVSQTPKYLVTQMGNDKSIKCEQNLGHDTMYWYKQDSKKFLKIMFSYNNKELIINETVPNRFSPKSPDKAHLNLHINSLELGDSAVYFCATLRRGGTEAFFGQGTRLTVV.

This chain links TRBV5-1 with TRBJ2-1, with D perhaps matching TRBD1 or TRBD2 (6 bases each). The CDR3 has 19 residues. V lost 0 bases and J 8 bases, leaving 27 bases between the germline ends. Germline CDR1 is SGHRS and CDR2 is YFSETQ. The chain's CDR3 is CASSLAGATRIIAPDEQFF. In DNA form, the CDR3 reads TGCGCCAGCAGCTTGGCGGGGGCGACAAGAATTATCGCTCCCGATGAGCAGTTCTTC.

This clonotype was seen repeatedly, ten times or more. This chain uses TRBV11-2 with TRBJ1-1; D call uncertain. CDR1 and CDR2 (germline): SGHAT, FQNNGV. Trimming removed 5 bases from V and 0 bases from J, with 7 bases in between. CDR3 length: 13 residues. The CDR3 region has the DNA TGTGCCAGCAGCCGACCTTTGAACACTGAAGCTTTCTTT. Its protein is CASSRPLNTEAFF.

This clonotype was found many times. The chain is built from TRBV9 and TRBJ2-5; TRBD2 is a possible D gene (7 bases). The CDR3 is 16 residues long. V was cut by 0 bases and J by 2 bases, with 14 bases left in between. The germline V gene encodes CDR1 SGDLS and CDR2 YYNGEE. The CDR3 region has the DNA TGTGCCAGCAGCGTAGGGGGGGGAGGGACACAAGAGACCCAGTACTTC. This encodes CASSVGGGGTQETQYF.

This clonotype has at least ten counts. V gene TRBV9 combines with J gene TRBJ2-5; tentatively, D is TRBD1 (5 bases). V was cut by 2 bases and J by 1 base, with 9 bases left in between. This CDR3 comprises 14 residues. CDR1 is SGDLS, CDR2 YYNGEE, per germline. CDR3 bases: TGTGCCAGCAGCGTTACAGGTTTCCAAGAGACCCAGTACTTC. Translating it yields CASSVTGFQETQYF.

This clonotype was seen repeatedly, ten times or more. V usage is TRBV28 and J usage is TRBJ1-3, with 9 bases matching TRBD1. V shed 3 bases, J shed 4 bases, and the junction held 7 bases outside the gene matches. Germline CDR1 reads MDHEN; CDR2 reads SYDVKM. The CDR3 consists of 16 residues. For the CDR3, the DNA is TGTGCCAGCAGTTTGGACAGGGGTGCGTGGGGAAACACCATATATTTT. This codes for CASSLDRGAWGNTIYF.

The table lists this clonotype with a few counts. The chain combines TRBV12-3 or TRBV12-4 with TRBJ2-2, with 7 bases identical to TRBD2. V lost 6 bases, J lost 4 bases, and 8 bases stayed unmatched. The CDR3 loop spans 15 amino acids. CDR3 loop: CASSELASGTGELFF. DNA of the CDR3: TGTGCCAGCAGCGAACTAGCGTCGGGCACCGGGGAGCTGTTTTTT.

The chain couples TRBV10-2 to TRBJ2-1; D unclear. The CDR3 sequence is 15 residues long. Trimming pared 0 bases from V and 7 bases from J, leaving 13 bases between. Germline V gives CDR1 WSHSY, CDR2 SAAADI. In DNA form, the CDR3 reads TGCGCCAGCAGTGAGTCTGTAGTGCAGAGAAATGAGCAGTTCTTC. As protein: CASSESVVQRNEQFF.

The chain employs TRBV19 and TRBJ1-4; 7 nucleotides align to TRBD1. Germline CDR1 and CDR2: LNHDA and SQIVND (reference sequence). After removal of 7 bases from V and 7 bases from J, the junction contained 12 bases not matched to a gene. CDR3 length equals 15 residues. Here the CDR3 reads CASKAGGGAFEKLFF. In DNA, the CDR3 is TGTGCCAGTAAAGCGGGAGGGGGCGCGTTTGAAAAACTGTTTTTT.

This clonotype was observed many times. The rearrangement links TRBV28 to TRBJ2-6; 9 bases are a match to TRBD1. After removal of 5 bases from V and 1 base from J, the junction contained 12 bases not matched to a gene. This CDR3 region has 19 residues. The V gene's germline CDR1 is MDHEN and CDR2 SYDVKM. The CDR3 reads CASSPTPGQGVSGANVLTF. The CDR3, as DNA: TGTGCCAGCAGTCCGACTCCGGGACAGGGCGTATCTGGGGCCAACGTCCTGACTTTC.

The chain employs TRBV28 and TRBJ2-5, with a weak D call TRBD1 (6 bases). CDR1 is MDHEN and CDR2 is SYDVKM in the germline V gene. This CDR3 has 16 residues. V was cut by 6 bases and J by 5 bases, with 22 bases left in between. The CDR3 nucleotides are TGTGCCAGCAGGAGATCGACGGGACAAGGGGAGGAGACCCAGTACTTC. Its protein is CASRRSTGQGEETQYF.

Concerning this clonotype: A much larger clone differs by one base, so this may be a read error. The V call is TRBV6-2 or TRBV6-3, the J call TRBJ1-1, with D unclear. CDR3 size: 13 residues. Germline CDR1 and CDR2: MNHEY and SVGEGT. Trimming removed 6 bases at V and 2 bases at J, with 10 bases between. CDR3 protein: CASRRVPNTEAFF. The CDR3 bases are TGTGCCAGCAGGCGGGTCCCAAACACTGAAGCTTTCTTT.

Turning to this clonotype: This likely stems from a read error, as it lies one base from a far larger clone. V is TRBV11-3 and J is TRBJ2-5; 9 nucleotides match TRBD2. The assigned J gene may be wrong: the sequence end matches TRBJ2-1 better. Germline-derived CDR1 and CDR2 are SGHNT and YENEEA. The CDR3 runs to 17 residues. The CDR3 DNA reads as TGTGCCGGCAGCTTTCGCGGAGTAGCGGGAGCCGCCTATGAGCAGTTCTTC. It is translated as CAGSFRGVAGAAYEQFF.

This clonotype has just one count. Possible read error: a much larger clone is one base away. The rearrangement links TRBV2 to TRBJ2-3, with D possibly TRBD2 on 7 matching bases. Looked up from germline, CDR1 is SNHLY and CDR2 is FYNNEI. This CDR3 spans 18 amino acids. CDR3 DNA sequence: TGTGCCGGCAGTGAAAGGACCTTTGGCGGGGGCCACACAGATACGCAGTATTTT. Its protein is CAGSERTFGGGHTDTQYF.

The sample holds many counts of this clonotype. J is TRBJ1-5 and V is TRBV10-3, with TRBD1 identical over 10 bases. Trimming cost V 5 bases and J 4 bases; bases outside gene matches: 2. The CDR3 length is 14 residues. Germline V lookup: CDR1 ENHRY, CDR2 SYGVKD. The DNA for the CDR3 is TGTGCCATCAGTCCGGGACAGGGGAATCAGCCCCAGCATTTT. It is translated as CAISPGQGNQPQHF.

The V call is TRBV30, the J call TRBJ1-2, with D maybe TRBD1 (5 bases). The V gene lost 1 base and the J gene lost 4 bases, with 16 bases spanning the gap. The germline gives CDR1 GTSNPN, CDR2 SVGIG (reference sequence). This CDR3 has 15 amino acids. DNA of the CDR3: TGTGCCTGGAGTGCAGACCTCTCGGGGCCCTATGGCTACACCTTC. Translated, it gives CAWSADLSGPYGYTF.

This clonotype has only a few counts. The genes are TRBV20-1 and TRBJ2-2, with TRBD2 identical over 11 bases. CDR1 and CDR2 (germline): DFQATT, SNEGSKA (reference sequence). CDR3 size: 17 residues. With 6 bases clipped from V and 2 bases from J, the junction kept 11 bases outside the gene matches. DNA of the CDR3: TGCAGTGCCAACGCTTGGACTAGCGGGTCTAACACCGGGGAGCTGTTTTTT. This encodes CSANAWTSGSNTGELFF.

V usage is TRBV5-4 and J usage is TRBJ2-4; unclear D gene. Germline V lookup: CDR1 SGHNT, CDR2 YYREEE (reference sequence). The CDR3 length is 15 residues. Trimming left V 4 bases short and J 0 bases short, with 11 bases between. CDR3 sequence (DNA): TGTGCCAGCAGCGATATGAAAGAAGCCAAAAACATTCAGTACTTC. This gives the protein CASSDMKEAKNIQYF.

This clonotype was observed a few times. This chain links TRBV7-8 with TRBJ2-5; D is undetermined. Germline assignment: CDR1 SGHVS and CDR2 FQNEAQ. Trimming cost V 6 bases and J 3 bases, with 11 bases left between them. The length of the CDR3 is 13 residues. The DNA for the CDR3 is TGTGCCAGCAGTCGACGGTACAAAGAGACCCAGTACTTC. The encoded protein is CASSRRYKETQYF.

Ten or more counts support this clonotype. The chain recombines TRBV15 with TRBJ2-2; TRBD2 matches 7 bases. CDR1 and CDR2 from the germline V gene are LNHNV and YYDKDF (reference sequence). This CDR3 region has 15 residues. The ends lost 1 base at V and 10 bases at J; junction bases unmatched: 9. The CDR3 is CATSRVLDLAVELFF. CDR3 nucleotide sequence: TGTGCCACCAGCAGAGTGTTAGATCTAGCGGTGGAGCTGTTTTTT. Looking up the rest from reference TRBV15 and TRBJ2-2 gives the full variable domain: DAMVIQNPRYQVTQFGKPVTLSCSQTLNHNVMYWYQQKSSQAPKLLFHYYDKDFNNEADTPDNFQSRRPNTSFCFLDIRSPGLGDTAMYLCATSRVLDLAVELFFGEGSRLTVL.

At least ten counts were recorded for this clonotype. The gene calls are TRBV30 and TRBJ2-7, with 7 bases lining up with TRBD1. V was clipped by 4 bases and J by 4 bases; unmatched bases: 10. Germline V gives CDR1 GTSNPN, CDR2 SVGIG (reference sequence). The CDR3 extends over 14 amino acids. The CDR3, as DNA: TGTGCCTGGAAACTTCCGGGACAGACTTACGAGCAGTACTTC. It specifies CAWKLPGQTYEQYF.

On this clonotype itself: A read error is the likely source, as a far larger clone sits one nucleotide away. The V and J genes are TRBV11-1 and TRBJ2-7, with 11 positions matching TRBD2. Germline CDR1 is SGHAT and CDR2 is FQDESV (reference sequence). This CDR3 comprises 13 residues. V dropped 6 bases and J dropped 7; count of bases not matched to a gene: 5. CDR3 region: CASRLAGVNEQYF. The CDR3 coding sequence is TGTGCCAGCAGACTAGCGGGAGTGAATGAGCAGTACTTC.

The V gene is TRBV27, the J gene TRBJ2-5, with D perhaps matching TRBD1 or TRBD2 (6 bases each). Trimming left V 0 bases short and J 5 bases short, with 10 bases between. The CDR3 is 14 residues long. Germline V gene lookup returns CDR1 MNHEY and CDR2 SMNVEV (reference sequence). In nucleotides, the CDR3 is TGTGCCAGCAGTTTATCCGAAGGGGGGGAGACCCAGTACTTC. Translating gives CASSLSEGGETQYF.

The chain is built from TRBV2 and TRBJ2-1, with 8 positions matching TRBD2. The end of the DNA fits TRBJ2-3 better, so the J call may be wrong. The V gene's germline CDR1 is SNHLY and CDR2 FYNNEI. The CDR3 is made up of 18 amino acids. Here the CDR3 reads CASSGSLSGALLTDTQYF. The DNA of the CDR3 is TGTGCCAGCAGTGGAAGTCTTAGCGGGGCCCTCCTCACAGATACGCAGTATTTT.